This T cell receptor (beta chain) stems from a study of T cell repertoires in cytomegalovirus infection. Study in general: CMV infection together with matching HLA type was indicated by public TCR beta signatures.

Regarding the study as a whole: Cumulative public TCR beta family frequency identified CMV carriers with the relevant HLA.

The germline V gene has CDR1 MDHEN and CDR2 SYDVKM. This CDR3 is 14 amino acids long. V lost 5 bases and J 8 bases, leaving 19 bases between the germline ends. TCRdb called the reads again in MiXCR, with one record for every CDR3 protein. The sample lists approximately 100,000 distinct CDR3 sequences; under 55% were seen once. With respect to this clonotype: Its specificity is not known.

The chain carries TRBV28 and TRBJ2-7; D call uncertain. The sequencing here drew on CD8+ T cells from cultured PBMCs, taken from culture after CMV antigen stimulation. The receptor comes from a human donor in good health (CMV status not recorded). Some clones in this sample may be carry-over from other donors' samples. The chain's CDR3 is CASSPVGVVDKQYF. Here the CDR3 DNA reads TGTGCCAGCAGTCCTGTGGGCGTGGTCGACAAGCAGTACTTC.